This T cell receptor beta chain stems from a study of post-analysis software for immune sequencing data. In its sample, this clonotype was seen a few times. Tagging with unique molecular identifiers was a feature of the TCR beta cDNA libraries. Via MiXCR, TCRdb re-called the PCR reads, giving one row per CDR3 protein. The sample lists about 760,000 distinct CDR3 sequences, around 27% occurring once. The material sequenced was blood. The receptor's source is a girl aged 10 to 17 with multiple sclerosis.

In nucleotides, the CDR3 is TGCAGCGGATCGTTGGGGGTTCCCTACGAGCAGTACTTC. It codes for CSGSLGVPYEQYF. V and J are TRBV20-1 and TRBJ2-7; TRBD1 or TRBD2 may be the D gene (5 bases each). CDR1 is DFQATT and CDR2 is SNEGSKA in the germline V gene (reference sequence). The CDR3 sequence is 13 residues long.